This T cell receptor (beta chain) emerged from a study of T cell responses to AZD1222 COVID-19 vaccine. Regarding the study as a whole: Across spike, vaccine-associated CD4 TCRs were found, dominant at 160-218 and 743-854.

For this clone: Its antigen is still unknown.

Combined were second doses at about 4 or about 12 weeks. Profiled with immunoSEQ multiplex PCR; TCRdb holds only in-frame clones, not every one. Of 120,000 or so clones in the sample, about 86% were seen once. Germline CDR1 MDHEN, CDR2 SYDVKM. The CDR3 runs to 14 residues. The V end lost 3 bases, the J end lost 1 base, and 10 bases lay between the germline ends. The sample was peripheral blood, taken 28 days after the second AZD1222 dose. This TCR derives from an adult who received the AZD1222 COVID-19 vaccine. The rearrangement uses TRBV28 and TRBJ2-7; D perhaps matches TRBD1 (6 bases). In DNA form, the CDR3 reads TGTGCCAGCAGTTTCGCGCAGGGGTCCTACGAGCAGTACTTC. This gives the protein CASSFAQGSYEQYF.